The rows below give T cell receptor beta chains drawn from one sample of a study of a mutant IDH1 vaccine in newly diagnosed glioma. Data came from immunoSEQ multiplex PCR; TCRdb stores just in-frame clones and leaves some out. The data contain 84,000 or so clones, around four fifths of them seen just once; the ten biggest clones take up approximately 5%. The antigens for these receptors are not known. The source material was PBMCs, sampled from a glioma patient whose treatment included an IDH1 peptide vaccine. All receptors derive from a man aged 40-49 years with glioma. Both conserved end residues are part of each CDR3. Fields, in order: D gene, J gene, clone size, V gene, CDR3 DNA, CDR3 protein. D genes are given only for firm matches. The size field is filled for only some rows; it gives once, few, many or a size class.

>.|TRBJ1-4|.|TRBV18
TGTGCCAGCTCACCACCATCCGGGGGACGGGTCAATGAAAAACTGTTTTTT
CASSPPSGGRVNEKLFF
>TRBD1|TRBJ2-2|.|TRBV4-3
TGCGCCAGCAGCCAGTTGACAGGGGGCGGTACCGGGGAGCTGTTTTTT
CASSQLTGGGTGELFF
>.|TRBJ2-5|many|TRBV27
TGTGCCAGCAGTCCGGGACAACGGGAGACCCAGTACTTC
CASSPGQRETQYF
>.|TRBJ2-7|.|TRBV6-6
TGTGCCGGGTCGCAAGGGGCTTCCTACGAGCAGTACTTC
CAGSQGASYEQYF
>TRBD1|TRBJ1-6|.|TRBV5-1
TGCGCCAGCAGCTTGAGGGGGCCTAATTCACCCCTCCACTTT
CASSLRGPNSPLHF
>.|TRBJ2-7|few|TRBV28
TGTGCCAGCAGTTGGGGACCGGGACGCCACTACGAGCAGTACTTC
CASSWGPGRHYEQYF
>.|TRBJ2-3|.|TRBV5-1
TGCGCCAGCAGCTTGGCCGGCCCCCGGGACGCTCCCCCAGATACGCAGTATTTT
CASSLAGPRDAPPDTQYF
>TRBD2|TRBJ2-3|.|TRBV7-2
TGTGCCAGCAGCTTAGTATTACTAGCGGGGGGGACGAGCACAGATACGCAGTATTTT
CASSLVLLAGGTSTDTQYF
>TRBD1|TRBJ2-5|.|TRBV11-2
TGTGCCAGCAGCCTGACAGGGTCGGAGACCCAGTACTTC
CASSLTGSETQYF
>.|TRBJ2-1|.|TRBV6-5
TGTGCCAGCAGTTTTAGACTGGACTTAGGTAGCGATGAGCAGTTCTTC
CASSFRLDLGSDEQFF
>.|TRBJ1-2|.|TRBV29-1
TGCAGCGTTGGGGAGCAGGGCTCTGGCTACACCTTC
CSVGEQGSGYTF
>.|TRBJ1-3|.|TRBV15
TGTGCCACCAGCGCGAGCTCTGGAAACACCATATATTTT
CATSASSGNTIYF
>.|TRBJ1-1|few|TRBV30
TGTGCCTGGAGCGAAATACAGATGGGTAACACTGAAGCTTTCTTT
CAWSEIQMGNTEAFF
>.|TRBJ2-2|.|TRBV7-2
TGTGCCAGCAGATTCCGCCAGGGGAACACCGGGGAGCTGTTTTTT
CASRFRQGNTGELFF
>.|TRBJ1-4|.|TRBV7-8
TGTGCCAGCAGCTTAGTTTTGGGGTCAACTAATGAAAAACTGTTTTTT
CASSLVLGSTNEKLFF
>.|TRBJ2-2|.|TRBV7-2
TGTGCCAGCCCCGGGCCCCTAGCGACGAACACCGGGGAGCTGTTTTTT
CASPGPLATNTGELFF
>TRBD2|TRBJ2-7|.|TRBV15
TGTGCCACCAGATCTAGCGGGAGAGCCTACGAGCAGTACTTC
CATRSSGRAYEQYF
>.|TRBJ2-7|.|TRBV21-1
TGTGCCAGCAGCAAAGGCCCCGGACAGGGGAATTTGTACGAGCAGTACTTC
CASSKGPGQGNLYEQYF
>.|TRBJ1-2|.|TRBV2
TGTGCCAGCAGTGAGCGGGGGGCGATTTTTGGCTACACCTTC
CASSERGAIFGYTF